The source of this TCR beta chain is a study of cytomegalovirus exposure and HLA in healthy donors. Concerning this clone itself: The antigen is unknown.

Regarding the study as a whole: Analysis was carried out at a later point, and it linked a missense DCLRE1C variant to TCR beta V- and J-gene trimming. A further, later analysis showed that HLA-associated TCR beta chains (compared with equally common others) were more clonally expanded. Published work reported that the classifier diagnosed cytomegalovirus status with high specificity and sensitivity. A later analysis found most CMV-associated TCR beta chains apparently HLA-restricted.

The study ran its PCR with 60 Vbeta and 13 Jbeta primers. Profiling relied on immunoSEQ multiplex PCR, and the TCRdb table lists in-frame clones only, not all of them. The profile shows over 20,000 clones, 70% of them singletons. Trimming removed 2 bases at V and 4 bases at J, with 11 bases between. This CDR3 has 14 amino acids. Germline V CDR1 and CDR2: MDHEN, SYDVKM. The specimen sequenced was PBMCs. The clonotype was recovered from a woman aged 45-59 years in good health and CMV-seronegative. V usage is TRBV28 and J usage is TRBJ1-2; D gene uncertain. The DNA for the CDR3 is TGTGCCAGCAGTTTAGAGTCGGAGGTCTATGGCTACACCTTC. Its protein is CASSLESEVYGYTF.